The clone carrying this TCR beta chain was counted many times. The source of the sample is a study of Graves' ophthalmopathy and Graves' hyperthyroidism. Amplification targeted the TCR beta CDR3 regions, with RNA transcripts as the source material. Following a first-round RT-PCR that used HTBI primers, a second-round multiplex PCR was carried out. TCRdb reprocessed the multiplex PCR reads with MiXCR, giving one entry per CDR3 protein. This sample carries 350,000 to 400,000 distinct CDR3 sequences, less than 20% of them seen once, and the ten largest clones take approximately 7%. The V end was cut by 4 bases, the J end by 6 bases, with 18 bases between. Germline CDR1 is MNHEY and CDR2 is SVGEGT. The CDR3 loop spans 15 amino acids. Hyperthyroidism in these 18- to 65-year-old patients was newly diagnosed, lasting under 2 months. Orbital computed tomography, together with clinical symptoms, serum thyroxine, TRAb and thyroid ultrasound, was used for diagnosis. The PBMCs used were ones drawn from less than 12 ml of fresh peripheral blood.

Sample: peripheral blood. This TCR was sampled from a woman aged 18-30 years with stable Graves' hyperthyroidism. The chain is built from TRBV6-2 or TRBV6-3 and TRBJ1-2; D is perhaps TRBD1 (5 bases). The CDR3 DNA reads TGTGCCAGCAGTTTCCGACGAGACAGCTATCATGGCTACACCTTC. It yields the protein CASSFRRDSYHGYTF.